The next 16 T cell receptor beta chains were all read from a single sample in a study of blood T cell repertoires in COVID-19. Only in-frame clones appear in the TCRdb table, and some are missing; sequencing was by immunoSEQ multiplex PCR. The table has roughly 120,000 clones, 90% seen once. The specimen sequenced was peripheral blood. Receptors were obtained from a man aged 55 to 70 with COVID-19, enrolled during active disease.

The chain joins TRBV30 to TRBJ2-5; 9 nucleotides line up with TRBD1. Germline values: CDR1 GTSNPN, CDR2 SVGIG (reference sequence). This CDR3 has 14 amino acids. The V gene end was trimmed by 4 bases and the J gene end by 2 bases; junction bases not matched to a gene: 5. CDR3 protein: CAWTLDRGQETQYF. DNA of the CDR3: TGTGCCTGGACCCTGGACAGGGGTCAAGAGACCCAGTACTTC.

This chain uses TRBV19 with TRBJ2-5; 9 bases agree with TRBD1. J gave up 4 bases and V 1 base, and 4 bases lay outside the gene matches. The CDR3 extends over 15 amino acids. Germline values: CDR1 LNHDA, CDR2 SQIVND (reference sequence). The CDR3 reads CASSIGGTGRETQYF. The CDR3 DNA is TGTGCCAGTAGTATAGGTGGGACAGGGAGAGAGACCCAGTACTTC.

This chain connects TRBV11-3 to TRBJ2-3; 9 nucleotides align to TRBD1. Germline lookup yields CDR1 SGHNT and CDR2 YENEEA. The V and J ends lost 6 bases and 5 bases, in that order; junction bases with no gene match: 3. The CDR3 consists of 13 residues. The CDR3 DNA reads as TGTGCCAGCAGTACAGGGGGCAGAGATACGCAGTATTTT. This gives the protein CASSTGGRDTQYF. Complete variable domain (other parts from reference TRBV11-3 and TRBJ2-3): EAGVVQSPRYKIIEKKQPVAFWCNPISGHNTLYWYLQNLGQGPELLIRYENEEAVDDSQLPKDRFSAERLKGVDSTLKIQPAELGDSAVYLCASSTGGRDTQYFGPGTRLTVL.

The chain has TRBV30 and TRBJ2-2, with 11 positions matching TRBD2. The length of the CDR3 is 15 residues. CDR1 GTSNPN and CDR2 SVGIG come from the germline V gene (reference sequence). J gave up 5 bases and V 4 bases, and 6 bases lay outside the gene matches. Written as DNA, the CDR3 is TGTGCCTGGAACCTACGGACTAGCGGGACCGGGGAGCTGTTTTTT. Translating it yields CAWNLRTSGTGELFF.

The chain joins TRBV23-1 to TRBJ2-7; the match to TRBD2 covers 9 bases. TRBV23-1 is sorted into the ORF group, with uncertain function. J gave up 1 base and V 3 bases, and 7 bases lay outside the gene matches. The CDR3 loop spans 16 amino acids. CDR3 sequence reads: CASSHNTSGPSYEQYF. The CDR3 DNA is TGCGCCAGCAGTCATAACACTAGCGGGCCTTCCTACGAGCAGTACTTC.

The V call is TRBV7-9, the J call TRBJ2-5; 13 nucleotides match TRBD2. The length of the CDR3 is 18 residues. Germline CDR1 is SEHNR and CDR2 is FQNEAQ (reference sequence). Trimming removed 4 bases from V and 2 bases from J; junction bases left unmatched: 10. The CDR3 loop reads CASSSGLAGVGGQETQYF. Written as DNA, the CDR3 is TGTGCCAGCAGCTCCGGACTAGCGGGAGTGGGGGGTCAAGAGACCCAGTACTTC.

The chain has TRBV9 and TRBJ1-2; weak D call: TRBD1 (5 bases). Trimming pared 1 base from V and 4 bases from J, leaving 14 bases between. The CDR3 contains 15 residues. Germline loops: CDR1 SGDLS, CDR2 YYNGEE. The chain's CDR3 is CASSVREEGFYGYTF. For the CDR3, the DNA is TGTGCCAGCAGCGTACGAGAGGAGGGGTTCTATGGCTACACCTTC.

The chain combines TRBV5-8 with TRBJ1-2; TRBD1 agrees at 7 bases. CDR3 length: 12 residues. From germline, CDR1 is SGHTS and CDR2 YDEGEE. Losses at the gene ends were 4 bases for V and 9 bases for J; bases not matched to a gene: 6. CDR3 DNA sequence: TGTGCCAGCAGCCCACGGGACAGTCGCTACACCTTC. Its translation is CASSPRDSRYTF.

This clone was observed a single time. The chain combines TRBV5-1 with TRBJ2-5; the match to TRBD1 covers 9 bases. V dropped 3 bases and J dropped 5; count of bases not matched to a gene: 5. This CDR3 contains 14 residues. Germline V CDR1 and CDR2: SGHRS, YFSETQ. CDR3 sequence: CASSSPGQGETQYF. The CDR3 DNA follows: TGCGCCAGCAGCTCTCCGGGACAGGGTGAGACCCAGTACTTC. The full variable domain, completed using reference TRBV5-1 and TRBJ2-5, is KAGVTQTPRYLIKTRGQQVTLSCSPISGHRSVSWYQQTPGQGLQFLFEYFSETQRNKGNFPGRFSGRQFSNSRSEMNVSTLELGDSALYLCASSSPGQGETQYFGPGTRLLVL.

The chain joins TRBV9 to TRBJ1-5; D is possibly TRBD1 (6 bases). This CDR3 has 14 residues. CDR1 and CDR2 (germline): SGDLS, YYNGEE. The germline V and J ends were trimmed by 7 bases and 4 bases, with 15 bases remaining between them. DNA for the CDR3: TGTGCCAGCTCCAGGACAGACTCTAATCAGCCCCAGCATTTT. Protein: CASSRTDSNQPQHF. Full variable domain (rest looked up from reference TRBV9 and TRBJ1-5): DSGVTQTPKHLITATGQRVTLRCSPRSGDLSVYWYQQSLDQGLQFLIQYYNGEERAKGNILERFSAQQFPDLHSELNLSSLELGDSALYFCASSRTDSNQPQHFGDGTRLSIL.

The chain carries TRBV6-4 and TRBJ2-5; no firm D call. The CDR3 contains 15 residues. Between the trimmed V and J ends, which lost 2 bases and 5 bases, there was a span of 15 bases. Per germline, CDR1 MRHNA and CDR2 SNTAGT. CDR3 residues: CASSDEVGPPETQYF. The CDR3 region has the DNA TGTGCCAGCAGTGACGAAGTGGGCCCTCCCGAGACCCAGTACTTC.

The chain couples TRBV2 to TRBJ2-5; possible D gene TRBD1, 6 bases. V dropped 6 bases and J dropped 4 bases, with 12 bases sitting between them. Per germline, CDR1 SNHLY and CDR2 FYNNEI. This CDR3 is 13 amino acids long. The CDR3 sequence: CASSSGQRETQYF. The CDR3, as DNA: TGTGCCAGCAGCAGCGGACAGCGAGAGACCCAGTACTTC.

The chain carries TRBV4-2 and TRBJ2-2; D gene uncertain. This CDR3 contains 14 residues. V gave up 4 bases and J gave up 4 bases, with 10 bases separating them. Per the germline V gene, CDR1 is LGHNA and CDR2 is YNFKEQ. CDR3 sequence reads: CASSPTHGTGELFF. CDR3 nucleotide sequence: TGTGCCAGCAGCCCAACCCACGGCACCGGGGAGCTGTTTTTT.

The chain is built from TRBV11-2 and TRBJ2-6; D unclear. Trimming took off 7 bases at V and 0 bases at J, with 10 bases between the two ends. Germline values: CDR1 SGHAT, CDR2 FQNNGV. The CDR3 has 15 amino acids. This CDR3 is CASTTLLSGANVLTF. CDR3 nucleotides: TGTGCCAGCACAACTCTCCTCTCTGGGGCCAACGTCCTGACTTTC.

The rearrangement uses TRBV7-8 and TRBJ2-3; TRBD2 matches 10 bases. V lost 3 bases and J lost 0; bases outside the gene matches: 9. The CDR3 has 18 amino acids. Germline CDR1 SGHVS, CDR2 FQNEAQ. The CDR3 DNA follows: TGTGCCAGCAGCTTGCCAGCTAGCGGGAGACCTAGCACAGATACGCAGTATTTT. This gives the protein CASSLPASGRPSTDTQYF.

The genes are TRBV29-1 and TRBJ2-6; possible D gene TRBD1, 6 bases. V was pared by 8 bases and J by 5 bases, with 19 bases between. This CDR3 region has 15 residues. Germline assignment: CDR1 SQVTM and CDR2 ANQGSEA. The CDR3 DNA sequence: TGCAGCCGTGGCCGGGACAAGGGCTGGGCCAACGTCCTGACTTTC. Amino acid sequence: CSRGRDKGWANVLTF. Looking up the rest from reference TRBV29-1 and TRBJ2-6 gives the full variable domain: SAVISQKPSRDICQRGTSLTIQCQVDSQVTMMFWYRQQPGQSLTLIATANQGSEATYESGFVIDKFPISRPNLTFSTLTVSNMSPEDSSIYLCSRGRDKGWANVLTFGAGSRLTVL.